One sample yielded the 5 T cell receptor beta chains listed below, sequenced in a study of Ad26.COV2.S vaccination and SARS-CoV-2 variants. Measured with immunoSEQ multiplex PCR; TCRdb has only the in-frame clones, and not every one. The sample has hundreds of thousands of clones; 87% are singletons. Treatment here: around 19 received Ad26.COV2.S at low or high dose, single or two shots; about five received placebo; per-sample allocation not given. After the first vaccine or placebo injection, samples were drawn on day 63. This specimen consisted of peripheral blood, obtained in a trial of Ad26.COV2.S vaccine versus placebo. These receptors were taken from a person between 18 and 60 years old who received the Ad26.COV2.S COVID-19 vaccine or a placebo.

The genes are TRBV19 and TRBJ1-5; no clear D. Trimming removed 3 bases at V and 7 bases at J, with 13 bases between. The CDR3 extends over 14 amino acids. Looked up from germline, CDR1 is LNHDA and CDR2 is SQIVND (reference sequence). The CDR3 DNA is TGTGCCAGTAGTATTTTGCAACAGAACCAGCCCCAGCATTTT. Protein sequence: CASSILQQNQPQHF.

This clone was found a few times. The rearrangement links TRBV30 to TRBJ2-2; D uncertain. V was trimmed by 0 bases and J by 3 bases, leaving 20 bases between them. This CDR3 is built from 18 residues. The V gene's germline CDR1 is GTSNPN and CDR2 SVGIG (reference sequence). In DNA, the CDR3 is TGTGCCTGGAGTGTACTATCCGCCAGCTATTGGGACACCGGGGAGCTGTTTTTT. Its translation is CAWSVLSASYWDTGELFF.

The chain carries TRBV7-9 and TRBJ2-3, with a possible D match to TRBD2 (6 bases). The CDR3 extends over 19 amino acids. Germline values: CDR1 SEHNR, CDR2 FQNEAQ (reference sequence). Trimming cost V 2 bases and J 0 bases, with 21 bases left between them. CDR3 region: CASSLFSARGGTSTDTQYF. Here the CDR3 DNA reads TGTGCCAGCAGCTTATTTTCGGCCCGTGGGGGGACTAGCACAGATACGCAGTATTTT. The full variable domain, its missing parts supplied by reference TRBV7-9 and TRBJ2-3, is DTGVSQNPRHKITKRGQNVTFRCDPISEHNRLYWYRQTLGQGPEFLTYFQNEAQLEKSRLLSDRFSAERPKGSFSTLEIQRTEQGDSAMYLCASSLFSARGGTSTDTQYFGPGTRLTVL.

In this sample, this clone turned up once. For the CDR3, the DNA is TGTGCCAGCAGCCAACCGAACAGGGTATGGACGGACACCATATATTTT. It yields the protein CASSQPNRVWTDTIYF. The chain couples TRBV4-2 to TRBJ1-3, with D perhaps matching TRBD1 (6 bases). V lost 2 bases and J 8 bases, leaving 19 bases between the germline ends. CDR1 and CDR2 from the germline V gene are LGHNA and YNFKEQ. The CDR3 covers 16 residues.

The chain links TRBV2 to TRBJ2-1; TRBD2 is a possible D gene (5 bases). The length of the CDR3 is 14 residues. Germline V CDR1 and CDR2: SNHLY, FYNNEI. Trimming pared 4 bases from V and 7 bases from J, leaving 14 bases between. The CDR3 DNA reads TGTGCCAGCAGTGGAGGTAGCGTTTGGAATGAGCAGTTCTTC. Amino acids: CASSGGSVWNEQFF. Full variable domain (remainder filled in from reference TRBV2 and TRBJ2-1): EPEVTQTPSHQVTQMGQEVILRCVPISNHLYFYWYRQILGQKVEFLVSFYNNEISEKSEIFDDQFSVERPDGSNFTLKIRSTKLEDSAMYFCASSGGSVWNEQFFGPGTRLTVL.